Listed here are 4 T cell receptor beta chains from one sample, sequenced in a study of identical twins. TCRdb fed the 5' RACE reads into MiXCR, producing one record per CDR3 protein. The repertoire holds about 810,000 distinct CDR3 sequences, roughly an eighth seen once, with 1.5% to 2% in the top ten. These data also formed part of another study, on yellow fever vaccine responses in identical twins.

Sample: PBMCs. These receptor sequences come from a woman in her late teens or twenties in good health.

V gene TRBV6-1 combines with J gene TRBJ2-7, with D maybe TRBD2 (5 bases). The V gene lost 6 bases and the J gene lost 0 bases, with 15 bases spanning the gap. The V gene's germline CDR1 is MNHNS and CDR2 SASEGT. The CDR3 runs to 15 residues. This CDR3 reads CASREWADFSYEQYF. The CDR3 bases are TGTGCCAGCAGAGAATGGGCGGACTTCTCCTACGAGCAGTACTTC.

This clonotype showed up just a few times. The rearrangement uses TRBV24-1 and TRBJ2-4; unclear D gene. V was shortened by 4 bases and J by 4 bases, with 7 bases between the two germline ends. Per the germline V gene, CDR1 is KGHDR and CDR2 is SFDVKD. The CDR3 contains 13 residues. CDR3 DNA: TGTGCCACCAGTGAAGGGAAGAAAAACATTCAGTACTTC. It encodes CATSEGKKNIQYF.

Only a few counts were recorded for this clonotype. The genes are TRBV11-2 and TRBJ1-1; unclear D gene. Trimming left V 5 bases short and J 8 bases short, with 15 bases between. This CDR3 has 13 amino acids. CDR1 and CDR2 (germline): SGHAT, FQNNGV. DNA for the CDR3: TGTGCCAGCAGCCTCCACACGAAAGGGGAAGCTTTCTTT. Translation gives CASSLHTKGEAFF. Complete variable domain (other parts from reference TRBV11-2 and TRBJ1-1): EAGVAQSPRYKIIEKRQSVAFWCNPISGHATLYWYQQILGQGPKLLIQFQNNGVVDDSQLPKDRFSAERLKGVDSTLKIQPAKLEDSAVYLCASSLHTKGEAFFGQGTRLTVV.

This clonotype was counted many times. The chain is built from TRBV5-1 and TRBJ2-5; no clear D. This CDR3 comprises 18 residues. Per the germline V gene, CDR1 is SGHRS and CDR2 is YFSETQ. The V gene lost 0 bases and the J gene lost 4 bases, with 22 bases spanning the gap. The DNA for the CDR3 is TGCGCCAGCAGCTTGGCCGCTGGGTCCCACACGAGCCCAGAGACCCAGTACTTC. Protein sequence: CASSLAAGSHTSPETQYF.